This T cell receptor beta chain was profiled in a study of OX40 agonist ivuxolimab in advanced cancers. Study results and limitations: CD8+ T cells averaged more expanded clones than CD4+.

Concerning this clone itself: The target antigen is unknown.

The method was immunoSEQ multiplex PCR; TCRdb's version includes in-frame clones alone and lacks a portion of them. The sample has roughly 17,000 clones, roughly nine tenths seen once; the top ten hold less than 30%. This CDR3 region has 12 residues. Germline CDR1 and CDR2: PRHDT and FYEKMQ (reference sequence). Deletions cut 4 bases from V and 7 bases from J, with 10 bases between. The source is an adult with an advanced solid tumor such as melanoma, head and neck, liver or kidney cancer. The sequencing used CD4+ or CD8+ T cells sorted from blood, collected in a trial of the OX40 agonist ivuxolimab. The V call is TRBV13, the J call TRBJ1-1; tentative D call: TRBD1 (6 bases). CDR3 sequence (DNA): TGTGCCAGCAGCTACGGGGGCGTTGAAGCTTTCTTT. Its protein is CASSYGGVEAFF. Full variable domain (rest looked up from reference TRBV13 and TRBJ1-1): AAGVIQSPRHLIKEKRETATLKCYPIPRHDTVYWYQQGPGQDPQFLISFYEKMQSDKGSIPDRFSAQQFSDYHSELNMSSLELGDSALYFCASSYGGVEAFFGQGTRLTVV.